The 12 T cell receptor beta chains in this list originate from one sample, sequenced in a study of Ad26.COV2.S vaccination and SARS-CoV-2 variants. Repertoires were generated with immunoSEQ multiplex PCR, while TCRdb's copy carries only in-frame clones and drops some. This sample has about 350,000 clones; about 87% occur once, and the top ten carry approximately 5.9%. Indicated treatment: about 20 received Ad26.COV2.S at low or high dose, single or two shots; roughly 5 received placebo; per-sample allocation not given. The samples were gathered on day 63 after the first injection of vaccine or placebo. The sequencing used peripheral blood, collected in a trial of Ad26.COV2.S vaccine versus placebo. The source is a person aged 18-65 years who received the Ad26.COV2.S COVID-19 vaccine or a placebo.

This chain uses TRBV5-1 with TRBJ2-1; TRBD1 might be the D (5 bases). V shed 4 bases and J shed 4 bases, with 12 bases lying between them. CDR1 SGHRS and CDR2 YFSETQ come from the germline V gene. The CDR3 totals 14 residues. CDR3 amino acids: CASSTGSHYNEQFF. The CDR3 DNA reads as TGCGCCAGCAGCACAGGAAGTCATTACAATGAGCAGTTCTTC.

This rearrangement joins TRBV7-2 to TRBJ2-1; D not resolved. Trimming took off 2 bases at V and 4 bases at J, with 9 bases between the two ends. This CDR3 is 14 amino acids long. Germline assignment: CDR1 SGHTA and CDR2 FQGNSA. This CDR3 is CASSLPGPYNEQFF. The CDR3 bases are TGTGCCAGCAGCTTACCCGGGCCTTACAATGAGCAGTTCTTC.

The rearrangement joins TRBV19 to TRBJ2-1, with 9 bases that match TRBD2. CDR1 and CDR2 (germline): LNHDA, SQIVND (reference sequence). CDR3 length equals 13 residues. The junction had 5 bases not matched to a gene; V was cut back by 1 base and J by 13 bases. DNA for the CDR3: TGTGCCAGTAGTATAGTCGGGACTAGCAGCCAGTTCTTC. Residues: CASSIVGTSSQFF.

The genes are TRBV4-3 and TRBJ2-1; D remains ambiguous. Germline-derived CDR1 and CDR2 are LGHNA and YSLEER. The CDR3 has 14 amino acids. V shed 1 base and J shed 9 bases, with 13 bases lying between them. This chain's CDR3 is CASSQVLGQGEQFF. The CDR3 nucleotides are TGCGCCAGCAGCCAAGTCCTAGGTCAAGGTGAGCAGTTCTTC.

The chain is built from TRBV2 and TRBJ2-1; 11 nucleotides line up with TRBD2. The V and J ends lost 9 bases and 7 bases, in that order; junction bases with no gene match: 8. Germline V gene sequence: CDR1 SNHLY, CDR2 FYNNEI. There are 14 residues in the CDR3. The CDR3 coding sequence is TGTGCCAGTACCGGGACTAGCGGTATTAATGAGCAGTTCTTC. Amino acids: CASTGTSGINEQFF.

A single count supports this clone. This chain connects TRBV6-5 to TRBJ2-7, with 7 bases identical to TRBD1. The V and J ends lost 5 bases and 1 base, in that order; junction bases with no gene match: 5. CDR1 is MNHEY and CDR2 is SVGAGI in the germline V gene. This CDR3 has 14 amino acids. The CDR3 DNA is TGTGCCAGCAGTCCAAGACAGGGATCCTACGAGCAGTACTTC. This translates into CASSPRQGSYEQYF.

This clone showed up just a few times. The chain recombines TRBV2 with TRBJ2-2; 11 bases map to TRBD2. This CDR3 spans 15 amino acids. V gave up 7 bases and J gave up 6 bases; unmatched junction bases: 7. Germline values: CDR1 SNHLY, CDR2 FYNNEI. CDR3 coding DNA: TGTGCCAGCATGGTGGAACTAGCGGGAGCCGGGGAGCTGTTTTTT. Its translation is CASMVELAGAGELFF. The variable domain in full, completed from reference TRBV2 and TRBJ2-2, reads EPEVTQTPSHQVTQMGQEVILRCVPISNHLYFYWYRQILGQKVEFLVSFYNNEISEKSEIFDDQFSVERPDGSNFTLKIRSTKLEDSAMYFCASMVELAGAGELFFGEGSRLTVL.

The rearrangement uses TRBV9 and TRBJ2-5; the match to TRBD2 covers 9 bases. This CDR3 is built from 14 residues. Germline assignment: CDR1 SGDLS and CDR2 YYNGEE. Unmatched junction bases numbered 0, after V lost 0 bases and J lost 3 bases. The DNA for the CDR3 is TGTGCCAGCAGCGTAGGACTAGCGGAAGAGACCCAGTACTTC. Translated, it gives CASSVGLAEETQYF.

This rearrangement joins TRBV27 to TRBJ1-6, with D perhaps matching TRBD1 (6 bases). Trimming pared 0 bases from V and 2 bases from J, leaving 11 bases between. The CDR3 consists of 17 residues. The V gene's germline CDR1 is MNHEY and CDR2 SMNVEV (reference sequence). CDR3 DNA: TGTGCCAGCAGTTTATCGACGGGGGCCCCCTATAATTCACCCCTCCACTTT. Protein product: CASSLSTGAPYNSPLHF.

This chain links TRBV7-9 with TRBJ2-7; D is unresolved. Germline CDR1 SEHNR, CDR2 FQNEAQ (reference sequence). This CDR3 has 15 amino acids. V lost 3 bases and J lost 0, with 12 bases in between. The CDR3 protein is CASSFSPQVSYEQYF. The CDR3, as DNA: TGTGCCAGCAGCTTCTCTCCTCAAGTCTCCTACGAGCAGTACTTC.

V usage is TRBV9 and J usage is TRBJ1-2; 8 bases are shared with TRBD1. The length of the CDR3 is 17 residues. V shed 0 bases, J shed 8 bases, and the junction held 15 bases outside the gene matches. Germline CDR1 SGDLS, CDR2 YYNGEE. CDR3 protein: CASSVAHTPDRVGGYTF. The CDR3 DNA follows: TGTGCCAGCAGCGTAGCACACACACCGGACAGGGTTGGGGGCTACACCTTC.

The chain has TRBV28 and TRBJ2-1; 7 bases align to TRBD2. The germline V gene has CDR1 MDHEN and CDR2 SYDVKM. The ends lost 6 bases at V and 8 bases at J; junction bases unmatched: 7. This CDR3 has 13 amino acids. As DNA, the CDR3 is TGTGCCAGCAGCCCTGGGAGGGCCGATGAGCAGTTCTTC. It yields the protein CASSPGRADEQFF.